Listed below are T cell receptor beta chains from one sample, sequenced in a study of identical twins' blood T cells. TCRdb reprocessed the 5' RACE reads via MiXCR and lists one record per CDR3 protein. The top ten clones hold about 6% of a sample with hundreds of thousands of distinct CDR3 sequences, about 28% of them seen once. The sample taken for sequencing was PBMCs. These receptors originate from a woman between 18 and 55 years old in good health. The CDR3 runs from the conserved cysteine through the conserved F or W. The D gene is left open where the match is weak. Some rows have no size entry. The others give once, few or many, or a class for an expanded clone.

>NA|11|TRBJ1-1|TRBD1|TRBV20-1
TGCAGTGCTAGAACCGGGACAGTAGGTTTCTTT
CSARTGTVGFF
>NA|14|TRBJ2-1|TRBD1|TRBV12-3/TRBV12-4
TGTGCCAGCGGTCAAGGGACAGTCTACAATGAGCAGTTCTTC
CASGQGTVYNEQFF
>NA|15|TRBJ1-2|TRBD1|TRBV2
TGTGCCAGCAGTGGAGCAGTGACAGGGAACTATGGCTACACCTTC
CASSGAVTGNYGYTF
>NA|16|TRBJ1-5|NA|TRBV19
TGTGCCAGTAGGTCTGAGGCACTGATTAGCAATCAGCCCCAGCATTTT
CASRSEALISNQPQHF
>many|14|TRBJ1-1|NA|TRBV29-1
TGCAGCGTTGAAACCGACACTTCGGGCACTGAAGCTTTCTTT
CSVETDTSGTEAFF
>few|15|TRBJ2-3|NA|TRBV19
TGTGCCAGTAATCGGGGGGACAGAAACACAGATACGCAGTATTTT
CASNRGDRNTDTQYF
>NA|15|TRBJ1-5|NA|TRBV5-1
TGCGCCAGCAGCTTCGACCGCCCGAATAATCAGCCCCAGCATTTT
CASSFDRPNNQPQHF
>NA|17|TRBJ2-2|TRBD2|TRBV10-3
TGTGCCATCAGCGAACCCGGGACTAGCGAGAACACCGGGGAGCTGTTTTTT
CAISEPGTSENTGELFF
>few|14|TRBJ2-6|NA|TRBV9
TGTGCCAGCAGCCCCCCTTCTGGGGCCAACGTCCTGACTTTC
CASSPPSGANVLTF
>NA|12|TRBJ1-2|NA|TRBV20-1
TGCAGTGCAAGAGCCGTACAGATGGGCTACACCTTC
CSARAVQMGYTF
>few|18|TRBJ2-2|TRBD2|TRBV20-1
TGCAGTGCTAGAGGTCCCTGGGGACGAGCGGGAGTCCACGGGGAGCTGTTTTTT
CSARGPWGRAGVHGELFF
>few|13|TRBJ2-3|NA|TRBV29-1
TGCAGCGTTGAAAAGGGGCCCACAGATACGCAGTATTTT
CSVEKGPTDTQYF
>many|14|TRBJ1-1|TRBD1|TRBV29-1
TGCAGCGTCCGGACAGGGAGTTTGTCCACTGAAGCTTTCTTT
CSVRTGSLSTEAFF
>NA|15|TRBJ2-7|NA|TRBV4-3
TGCGCCAGCAGCCCGACCTATTACGGGCTATATGGGCAGTACTTC
CASSPTYYGLYGQYF
>few|14|TRBJ2-7|NA|TRBV28
TGTGCCAGCAGTTTCGGACACCCGTCTAACGAGCAGTACTTC
CASSFGHPSNEQYF
>NA|14|TRBJ1-1|NA|TRBV10-3
TGTGCCATCAGGGGAGGGGATGGGTTCTCTGAAGCTTTCTTT
CAIRGGDGFSEAFF
>NA|16|TRBJ2-2|NA|TRBV28
TGTGCCAGCAGTTTTTCCAGCACTCCGAACACCGGGGAGCTGCTTTTT
CASSFSSTPNTGELLF
>few|14|TRBJ1-5|NA|TRBV10-3
TGTGCCATCAGTGAGACAGGTCCGAATCAGCCCCAGCATTTT
CAISETGPNQPQHF
>NA|13|TRBJ1-1|NA|TRBV5-1
TGCGCCAGCGGATACCAGGGGAATACTGAAGCTTTCTTT
CASGYQGNTEAFF
>NA|15|TRBJ2-2|NA|TRBV5-1
TGCGCCAGCAGCTTGGATCGCCGCAGGTCCGGGGAGCTGTTTTTT
CASSLDRRRSGELFF
>NA|16|TRBJ2-1|NA|TRBV5-4
TGTGCCAGCTTTAAGGACGGGGGAGGAAGGTACAATGAGCAGTTCTTC
CASFKDGGGRYNEQFF
>few|18|TRBJ1-5|TRBD1|TRBV6-2/TRBV6-3
TGTGCCAGCAGTTTCAGGACAGGGGGCAGGTATAGCAATCAGCCCCAGCATTTT
CASSFRTGGRYSNQPQHF
>many|13|TRBJ2-7|NA|TRBV2
TGTGCCAGCGTGGACGGATTACGCTACGAGCAGTACTTC
CASVDGLRYEQYF
>NA|12|TRBJ1-2|TRBD1|TRBV3-1
TGTGCCAGCAGCCAAAGGGGGCAAGGCTACACCTTC
CASSQRGQGYTF
>NA|15|TRBJ1-3|NA|TRBV4-2
TGTGCCAGCAGCCAAGAAGGGTCCTCTGGAAACACCATATATTTT
CASSQEGSSGNTIYF
>NA|15|TRBJ1-2|TRBD1|TRBV12-3/TRBV12-4
TGTGCCAGCAGCCTGAGGGAGGGGGCGGACTATGGCTACACCTTC
CASSLREGADYGYTF
>NA|14|TRBJ2-7|TRBD1|TRBV27
TGTGCCAGCAGTATCCGACAGGGGGTCAACGAGCAGTACTTC
CASSIRQGVNEQYF
>few|13|TRBJ1-1|NA|TRBV4-1
TGCGCCAGCAGCCAAAGCTCCTTGGATGAAGCTTTCTTT
CASSQSSLDEAFF
>NA|15|TRBJ2-7|TRBD2|TRBV20-1
TGCAGTGCTAAGCCCGAGGGACTAGCCGCATACAAGCAGTACTTC
CSAKPEGLAAYKQYF
>NA|15|TRBJ1-1|NA|TRBV20-1
TGCAGTGCTAGAGGAAGGTCCCCTCGGGATGATGAAGCTTTCTTT
CSARGRSPRDDEAFF
>NA|14|TRBJ2-1|TRBD1|TRBV4-2
TGTGCCAGCATACTGGTACAGGGGGCTAATGAGCAGTTCTTC
CASILVQGANEQFF
>few|15|TRBJ1-2|NA|TRBV11-2
TGTGCCAGCAGCCCTTCGGGAGCAGGATCCTATGGCTACACCTTC
CASSPSGAGSYGYTF
>NA|13|TRBJ2-5|NA|TRBV5-4
TGTGCCAGCAGCTTAGGCGTCGGAGAGACCCAGTACTTC
CASSLGVGETQYF
>NA|16|TRBJ2-1|TRBD2|TRBV5-6
TGTGCCAGCAGCTTCGGGAGGCCCCACCTCTACAATGAGCAGTTCTTC
CASSFGRPHLYNEQFF
>few|12|TRBJ1-2|NA|TRBV20-1
TGCAGTGCTAGTGGACGAGGGGGAGGCTACACCTTC
CSASGRGGGYTF
>NA|17|TRBJ1-3|NA|TRBV6-6
TGTGCCAGCACCCCTCGGGGGGGAGACTTCTCTGGAAACACCATATATTTT
CASTPRGGDFSGNTIYF
>NA|12|TRBJ2-5|NA|TRBV7-9
TGTGCCAGCAGCTTAGATCCTAGTCCCCCATCCTTC
CASSLDPSPPSF
>NA|16|TRBJ1-6|NA|TRBV4-1
TGCGCCAGCAGCCAAGAGGGGTCTACCTATAATTCACCCCTCCACTTT
CASSQEGSTYNSPLHF
>many|13|TRBJ1-1|NA|TRBV11-2
TGTGCCAGCAGCTTAGAGGAGGGGACTGAAGCTTTCTTT
CASSLEEGTEAFF
>few|13|TRBJ1-2|NA|TRBV7-9
TGTGCCAGCAGCCTCAGGAACAACTATGGCTACACCTTC
CASSLRNNYGYTF
>NA|14|TRBJ1-1|NA|TRBV3-1
TGTGCCAGCAGCCTAACAGACGGGAACACTGAAGCTTTCTTT
CASSLTDGNTEAFF
>NA|13|TRBJ2-7|NA|TRBV7-2
TGTGCCAGCAGCGCGTACAGTGTCTACGAGCAGTACTTC
CASSAYSVYEQYF
>many|12|TRBJ1-2|NA|TRBV29-1
TGCAGCGTTGTGTGGCAGAACTATGGCTACACCTTC
CSVVWQNYGYTF
>few|18|TRBJ1-5|NA|TRBV6-1
TGTGCCAGCAGCGCGACAGTTGAGGGGGATTATAGCAATCAGCCCCAGCATTTT
CASSATVEGDYSNQPQHF
>few|14|TRBJ2-7|TRBD1|TRBV10-3
TGTGCCACGAAGGAGAGGGACAGCTCCTACGAGCAGTACTTC
CATKERDSSYEQYF
>NA|14|TRBJ2-3|TRBD2|TRBV7-2
TGTGCCAGCAGCTCTCGACTAGCTCGAGATACGCAGTATTTT
CASSSRLARDTQYF
>many|14|TRBJ2-3|TRBD1|TRBV29-1
TGCAGCGCCGAGGGTGGCAGGGGGACAGATACGCAGTATTTT
CSAEGGRGTDTQYF
>many|15|TRBJ1-1|NA|TRBV12-3/TRBV12-4
TGTGCCAGCACTACGGTCCGTATGATGAACACTGAAGCTTTCTTT
CASTTVRMMNTEAFF